This entry lists 7 T cell receptor beta chains sequenced from one sample in a study of cytomegalovirus exposure and HLA in healthy donors. Vbeta (60) and Jbeta (13) primers were used in the PCR. Assay: immunoSEQ multiplex PCR; the TCRdb copy retains only in-frame clones and omits some. The repertoire table contains 130,000 or so clones. Sequencing was carried out using PBMCs. These receptors all come from a young woman in good health and CMV-seronegative.

The chain carries TRBV6-5 and TRBJ1-2; a possible D gene is TRBD1 (6 bases). Germline V CDR1 and CDR2: MNHEY, SVGAGI. V dropped 5 bases and J dropped 8 bases, with 12 bases sitting between them. This CDR3 contains 12 residues. The CDR3 region is CASSLQGEGYTF. CDR3 nucleotides: TGTGCCAGCAGTCTACAGGGCGAAGGCTACACCTTC.

V usage is TRBV18 and J usage is TRBJ1-5, with 7 bases lining up with TRBD1. The CDR3 runs 18 residues. The J segment lost 7 bases and the V segment lost 6 bases, leaving 21 bases of the junction unmatched. Per germline, CDR1 KGHSH and CDR2 LQKENI. The CDR3 region is CASSGFGTALMGGQPQHF. DNA of the CDR3: TGTGCCAGCTCTGGTTTCGGGACAGCCCTCATGGGTGGCCAGCCCCAGCATTTT.

The CDR3 sequence is CASSRKPDSYEQYV. Written as DNA, the CDR3 is TGTGCCAGCAGCAGAAAACCGGACAGCTACGAGCAGTACGTC. The chain combines TRBV5-6 with TRBJ2-7, with D tentatively TRBD1 (6 bases). Germline CDR1 is SGHDT and CDR2 is YYEEEE. V lost 4 bases, J lost 3 bases, and 14 bases lay in between. The CDR3 covers 14 residues.

This chain uses TRBV7-6 with TRBJ2-1; 8 bases are a match to TRBD1. The CDR3 loop spans 16 amino acids. Germline-derived CDR1 and CDR2 are SGHVS and FNYEAQ. The V and J ends lost 4 bases and 4 bases, in that order; junction bases with no gene match: 9. CDR3 DNA: TGTGCCAGCAGCTGGGAGACAGGGGTCCATTACAATGAGCAGTTCTTC. Translation gives CASSWETGVHYNEQFF.

The rearrangement links TRBV30 to TRBJ2-1, with D perhaps TRBD2 (5 bases). Germline lookup yields CDR1 GTSNPN and CDR2 SVGIG (reference sequence). V was trimmed by 7 bases and J by 0 bases, leaving 19 bases between them. The CDR3 spans 16 residues. In DNA form, the CDR3 reads TGTGCCTTATCCGGGATTTCTGTGGGCTCCTACAATGAGCAGTTCTTC. Amino acids: CALSGISVGSYNEQFF.

The chain recombines TRBV29-1 with TRBJ2-5, with 8 nucleotides matching TRBD1. Germline V gives CDR1 SQVTM, CDR2 ANQGSEA. V shed 0 bases and J 3 bases; nucleotides not matched to a gene: 3. The CDR3 has 14 residues. CDR3 sequence: CSVEEDRVEETQYF. Here the CDR3 DNA reads TGCAGCGTTGAAGAGGACAGGGTGGAAGAGACCCAGTACTTC.

V and J are TRBV7-8 and TRBJ2-5, with a tentative D call TRBD1 (8 bases). The CDR3 loop spans 15 amino acids. V dropped 1 base and J dropped 7 bases, with 16 bases sitting between them. Germline CDR1 SGHVS, CDR2 FQNEAQ. The CDR3 reads CASSLVGTGGGTQYF. For the CDR3, the DNA is TGTGCCAGCAGCTTAGTGGGGACAGGCGGGGGGACCCAGTACTTC.